A selection of T cell receptor beta chains follows, all from one sample in a study of cytomegalovirus exposure and HLA in healthy donors. Assay: immunoSEQ multiplex PCR; the TCRdb copy retains only in-frame clones and omits some. The sample consists of some 290,000 clones, roughly 88% of them appearing once. The sample was PBMCs. The source of these receptors is a man aged 30-40 years in good health and CMV-seronegative. CDR3s include the opening cysteine and the closing phenylalanine or tryptophan. D genes are given only for firm matches. Size tells how often a clone was seen (once, few, many) or the class of an expanded clone, and some rows leave it out.

-,TRBV30,TRBJ2-1,TRBD1,TGTGCCTGGAGTGTACAAGGGGGCGCCAGGAATGAGCAGTTCTTC,CAWSVQGGARNEQFF
-,TRBV5-1,TRBJ1-4,TRBD1,TGCGCCAGCAGCCTGACAGGGGCAACCCTTTTTAATGAAAAACTGTTTTTT,CASSLTGATLFNEKLFF
-,TRBV29-1,TRBJ1-1,TRBD1,TGCAGCGTCGGACAGGTCGCGACTGAAGCTTTCTTT,CSVGQVATEAFF
-,TRBV4-1,TRBJ2-7,TRBD2,TGCGCCAGCAGCCAAGCCCCTAGCGGGGGGGGCTACGAGCAGTACTTC,CASSQAPSGGGYEQYF
-,TRBV15,TRBJ1-2,-,TGTGCCACCAGCAGACACAGGGAGATGGGCTACACCTTC,CATSRHREMGYTF
-,TRBV5-6,TRBJ1-6,-,TGTGCCAGCAGCAAATACCGGAGTCTATCTGTACTCCACTTT,CASSKYRSLSVLHF
once,TRBV19,TRBJ1-6,-,TGTGCCAGTAGTATAAAGGCGGAGACTTCACCCCTCCACTTT,CASSIKAETSPLHF
once,TRBV14,TRBJ1-2,TRBD1,TGTGCCAGCAGCCAACCTGGTGGACAGGGTGGACGCGGCTATGGCTACACCTTC,CASSQPGGQGGRGYGYTF
-,TRBV4-1,TRBJ1-5,-,TGCGCCAGCAGCCAAGTTTCAGGGGTCAATCAGCCCCAGCATTTT,CASSQVSGVNQPQHF
-,TRBV5-6,TRBJ1-1,-,TGTGCCAGCAGCTCGGGGATACAGAACACTGAAGCTTTCTTT,CASSSGIQNTEAFF
once,TRBV18,TRBJ1-1,TRBD1,TGTGCCAGCTCACCGGACAGGGCTCAGAACACTGAAGCTTTCTTT,CASSPDRAQNTEAFF
-,TRBV19,TRBJ1-5,-,TGTGCCAGTAGTGGGGGCCAGCCCCTCTATCAGCCCCAGCATTTT,CASSGGQPLYQPQHF
-,TRBV7-4,TRBJ2-5,-,TGTGCCAGCAGCTTAGTAGTGGAGACCCAGTACTTC,CASSLVVETQYF
-,TRBV10-2,TRBJ2-7,TRBD1,TGCGCCAGCAGTGAACGGGACAGGGGCTACGAGCAGTACTTC,CASSERDRGYEQYF
-,TRBV7-9,TRBJ2-7,TRBD2,TGTGCCAGCAGCGGCCCCGGGGGGAAACCTTACGAGCAGTACTTC,CASSGPGGKPYEQYF
-,TRBV4-2,TRBJ2-3,TRBD2,TGTGCCAGCAGCACACTCTTACCGGGGACTAGCGGGGAAGAGACAGATACGCAGTATTTT,CASSTLLPGTSGEETDTQYF
-,TRBV20-1,TRBJ1-2,-,TGCAGTGCTAAGCATCTCTATGGCTACACCTTC,CSAKHLYGYTF
-,TRBV7-8,TRBJ2-6,-,TGTGCCAGCAGCCCATCGACAGGGAGGCCCACTGGGGCCAACGTCCTGACTTTC,CASSPSTGRPTGANVLTF
-,TRBV4-3,TRBJ2-2,TRBD2,TGCGCCAGCAGCCAAGATGTCATGCGGGGGACCGGGGAGCTGTTTTTT,CASSQDVMRGTGELFF
-,TRBV7-9,TRBJ1-1,-,TGTGCCAGCAGCTTAACTGCTATGAACACTGAAGCTTTCTTT,CASSLTAMNTEAFF
few,TRBV6-1,TRBJ1-2,TRBD1,TGTGCCAGCAGTGAAGCGAGCACAGGGGGATATGGCTACACCTTC,CASSEASTGGYGYTF
once,TRBV6-1,TRBJ2-5,TRBD2,TGTGCCAGCAGTGAAAGGCTAGCGGGGGCTCAAGAGACCCAGTACTTC,CASSERLAGAQETQYF
-,TRBV12-5,TRBJ1-3,-,TGTGCTAGTGGTGCCCAGGGCCTCTCTGGAAACACCATATATTTT,CASGAQGLSGNTIYF
-,TRBV27,TRBJ2-1,TRBD1,TGTGCCAGCAGTTTGGGACAGGGATTCTACAATGAGCAGTTCTTC,CASSLGQGFYNEQFF
-,TRBV6-5,TRBJ2-7,-,TGTGCCAGCAGTGACAGTTCGTTTCCGTACGAGCAGTACTTC,CASSDSSFPYEQYF
-,TRBV27,TRBJ2-7,TRBD1,TGTGCCAGCAGTTTATCTGGGACAGGGAGCTACGAGCAGTACTTC,CASSLSGTGSYEQYF
-,TRBV19,TRBJ1-5,-,TGTGCCAGTAGTATAGATTCAGCGGGGGCTCCTAGCAATCAGCCCCAGCATTTT,CASSIDSAGAPSNQPQHF
once,TRBV30,TRBJ2-2,TRBD2,TGTGCCTGGAGAGTGCGGGGGAGGGGCGGGGAGCTGTTTTTT,CAWRVRGRGGELFF
once,TRBV19,TRBJ1-5,-,TGTGCCACGTCGGGGCAGGGAGGATCAGGACAGCCCCAGCATTTT,CATSGQGGSGQPQHF
once,TRBV5-8,TRBJ2-5,TRBD1,TGTGCCAGCAGCCTCAGACAGGGTTCCTCACAAGAGACCCAGTACTTC,CASSLRQGSSQETQYF
-,TRBV2,TRBJ2-3,-,TGTGCCAGCAGTGAAGCGCTTCAAGGGGGTCCCACAGATACGCAGTATTTT,CASSEALQGGPTDTQYF
-,TRBV7-8,TRBJ1-5,-,TGTGCCAGCAGCTTAGACCGGGCAGGAACGGGGGTTAGCAATCAGCCCCAGCATTTT,CASSLDRAGTGVSNQPQHF
-,TRBV12-5,TRBJ2-7,TRBD1,TGTGCTAGTGGATCGGGACAGGGGGTGTCCTACGAGCAGTACTTC,CASGSGQGVSYEQYF
once,TRBV27,TRBJ2-1,TRBD1,TGTGCCAGCAGGGGGACAGGGGTCAATGAGCAGTTCTTC,CASRGTGVNEQFF
once,TRBV18,TRBJ2-2,-,TGTGCCAGCTCACCACCGACAGGCAGCACCGGGGAGCTGTTTTTT,CASSPPTGSTGELFF
-,TRBV6-1,TRBJ1-5,-,TGTGCCAGCAGCCACACAGAGGGCAGCAATCAGCCCCAGCATTTT,CASSHTEGSNQPQHF